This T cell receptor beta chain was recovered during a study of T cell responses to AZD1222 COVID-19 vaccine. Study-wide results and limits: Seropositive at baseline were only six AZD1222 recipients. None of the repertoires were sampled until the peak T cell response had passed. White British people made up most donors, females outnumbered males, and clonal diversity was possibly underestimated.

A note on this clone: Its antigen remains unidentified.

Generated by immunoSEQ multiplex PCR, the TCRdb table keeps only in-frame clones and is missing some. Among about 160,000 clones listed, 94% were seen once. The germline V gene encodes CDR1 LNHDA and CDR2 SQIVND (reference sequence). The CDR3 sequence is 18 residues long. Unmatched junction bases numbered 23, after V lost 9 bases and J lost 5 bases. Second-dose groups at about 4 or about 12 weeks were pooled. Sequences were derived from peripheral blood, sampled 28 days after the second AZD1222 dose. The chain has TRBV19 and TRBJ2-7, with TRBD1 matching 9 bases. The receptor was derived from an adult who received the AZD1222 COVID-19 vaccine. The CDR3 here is CASTRVAIGTGIPHEQYF. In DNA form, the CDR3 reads TGTGCCAGCACTCGGGTAGCGATCGGGACAGGGATCCCACACGAGCAGTACTTC.